This T cell receptor (beta chain) came from a study of CD8 T cells in ankylosing spondylitis. Trimming removed 6 bases from V and 7 bases from J; junction bases left unmatched: 9. This CDR3 contains 14 residues. CDR1 and CDR2 from the germline V gene are SGHTA and FQGTGA. This clonotype was recorded a few times. Antigen: not known. From the 5' RACE reads, TCRdb called clonotypes with MiXCR, one entry per CDR3 protein. This repertoire shows some 87,000 distinct CDR3 sequences, about 8.8% found once; its top ten account for just over 5%. Study-level results: Clones that were linked to disease were CD8+ and were relatively rare in peripheral blood.

This clonotype originated in a male donor with ankylosing spondylitis or in good health (not recorded which). Sequenced material: blood, either unsorted or a sorted T cell fraction (not recorded which). The chain links TRBV7-3 to TRBJ2-1; 7 nucleotides align to TRBD2. The CDR3 sequence is CASSRTSLVNEQFF. The CDR3 DNA is TGTGCCAGCAGTCGGACTAGTTTAGTGAATGAGCAGTTCTTC.